The rows below give T cell receptor beta chains drawn from one sample of a study of OX40 agonist ivuxolimab in advanced cancers. The assay was immunoSEQ multiplex PCR, and TCRdb's table has in-frame clones only and misses some. The sample has some 40,000 clones, around 93% seen once. The sample here was CD4+ or CD8+ T cells sorted from blood, taken in a trial of the OX40 agonist ivuxolimab. These TCRs come from an adult with an advanced solid tumor such as melanoma, head and neck, liver or kidney cancer. Each CDR3 is given with its conserved first and last residue. Each record gives: D gene, V gene, J gene, clone size, CDR3 DNA, CDR3 protein. The D gene is left open where the match is weak. For some rows the clone size is stated as once, few or many, or as a class when expanded; others skip it.

>.|TRBV9|TRBJ2-1|.
TGTGCCAGCAGCGTGGTAGGGACGGGCAGCAATGAGCAGTTCTTC
CASSVVGTGSNEQFF
>TRBD2|TRBV9|TRBJ2-3|.
TGTGCCAGCAGCGTAGCTGGCGGGAGCGCAGATACGCAGTATTTT
CASSVAGGSADTQYF
>.|TRBV13|TRBJ1-4|once
TGTGCCAGCAGCTACAGAACAACTAATGAAAAACTGTTTTTT
CASSYRTTNEKLFF
>TRBD2|TRBV7-6|TRBJ2-5|few
TGTGCCAGCAGCTTAGTGTTGTCGGGAGCGGGAGGACGAGAGACCCAGTACTTC
CASSLVLSGAGGRETQYF
>TRBD2|TRBV5-4|TRBJ2-5|.
TGTGCCAGCAGCCTAAGCGGGGGCCCCGAGACCCAGTACTTC
CASSLSGGPETQYF
>TRBD2|TRBV29-1|TRBJ2-3|.
TGCAGCGTTGAAGGCACTAGCGGGAGCACAGATACGCAGTATTTT
CSVEGTSGSTDTQYF
>.|TRBV7-3|TRBJ2-7|.
TGTGCCAGCAGCCCACCTGGAATCGCCTACGAGCAGTACTTC
CASSPPGIAYEQYF
>.|TRBV29-1|TRBJ1-1|.
TGCAGCGTTGAAGATCTCGTAGGCATGAACACTGAAGCTTTCTTT
CSVEDLVGMNTEAFF
>.|TRBV6-5|TRBJ2-5|.
TGTGCCAGCAGTTACTTCGGGGGACAAGAGACCCAGTACTTC
CASSYFGGQETQYF
>TRBD1|TRBV7-6|TRBJ1-4|.
TGTGCCAGCAGCCTTGCATACAGGGGGCCATTTAATGAAAAACTGTTTTTT
CASSLAYRGPFNEKLFF
>TRBD2|TRBV15|TRBJ2-1|.
TGTGCCACCTCCAGTGGGGCTAGCGGGATTTCGGATCGGGACAATGAGCAGTTCTTC
CATSSGASGISDRDNEQFF
>.|TRBV4-1|TRBJ2-7|.
TGCGCCAGCAGCCAAGAACGGGACCCCACCTACGAGCAGTACTTC
CASSQERDPTYEQYF
>.|TRBV5-5|TRBJ1-1|.
TGTGCCAGCAGCTATGGGCCCGCGGCTGAAGCTTTCTTT
CASSYGPAAEAFF
>.|TRBV7-6|TRBJ2-3|once
TGTGCCAGCAGCTCCAGGCCCGACACAGATACGCAGTATTTT
CASSSRPDTDTQYF
>.|TRBV6-5|TRBJ2-7|.
TGTGCCAGCAGTGGCAGATCTTCCCCCGAGCAGTACTTC
CASSGRSSPEQYF
>TRBD2|TRBV7-2|TRBJ2-1|.
TGTGCCAGCACCGTGACCGGGACTACACCCTACAATGAGCAGTTCTTC
CASTVTGTTPYNEQFF
>TRBD2|TRBV13|TRBJ2-7|.
TGTGCCAGCAGCGTGGGACTAGGAGGGTACGAGCAGTACTTC
CASSVGLGGYEQYF
>.|TRBV19|TRBJ2-1|once
TGTGCCAGTAGGCCTAGCGTGGATAATGAGCAGTTCTTC
CASRPSVDNEQFF
>.|TRBV10-3|TRBJ2-2|.
TGTGCCATCAGGGGGGAGAGAACCGGGGAGCTGTTTTTT
CAIRGERTGELFF
>.|TRBV6-1|TRBJ2-1|.
TGTGCCAGCAGTGAAGATCTAGCCATAAATGAGCAGTTCTTC
CASSEDLAINEQFF
>.|TRBV7-8|TRBJ2-7|.
TGTGCCAGCAGCCCCCGAGGCAGGGGCGAGTACGAGCAGTACTTC
CASSPRGRGEYEQYF
>.|TRBV27|TRBJ1-2|once
TGTGCCAGCAGTTTCCCAGGGGATGGCTACACCTTC
CASSFPGDGYTF
>TRBD2|TRBV29-1|TRBJ2-1|few
TGCAGCGTTGAAGGTTTCCCCGGGACTAGCGGGAGGAGCTCCTACAATGAGCAGTTCTTC
CSVEGFPGTSGRSSYNEQFF
>.|TRBV6-5|TRBJ2-7|.
TGTGCCAGCAGTTACTCGGGTTCCTACGAGCAGTACTTC
CASSYSGSYEQYF
>TRBD1|TRBV10-3|TRBJ1-1|.
TGTGCCATCAGTCATAAAACCGGGACAGGGAACACTGAAGCTTTCTTT
CAISHKTGTGNTEAFF
>.|TRBV9|TRBJ1-1|.
TGTGCCAGCAGCCCCTGGGGGAACACTGAAGCTTTCTTT
CASSPWGNTEAFF
>.|TRBV4-1|TRBJ2-7|.
TGCGCCAGCAGCCAAAGGGTAGGAAGCTCCTACGAGCAGTACTTC
CASSQRVGSSYEQYF
>TRBD1|TRBV9|TRBJ2-2|.
TGTGCCAGCAGCTTCCCCGGGACAGGGGTAACCGGGGAGCTGTTTTTT
CASSFPGTGVTGELFF
>.|TRBV5-1|TRBJ1-1|.
TGCGCCAGCAGCCCTATGGACAGTTACACTGAAGCTTTCTTT
CASSPMDSYTEAFF
>TRBD1|TRBV9|TRBJ1-1|.
TGTGCCAGCAGCGCAGGAGACCCGCGGGACAGCACGGGTAGGGCTGAAGCTTTCTTT
CASSAGDPRDSTGRAEAFF
>.|TRBV6-1|TRBJ2-2|.
TGTGCCAGCAGTGATTTTGTAGTAGAATCCGGGGAGCTGTTTTTT
CASSDFVVESGELFF
>.|TRBV6-5|TRBJ2-1|.
TGTGCCAGCAGTTACTCGATGGTAGGCGAGCAGTTCTTC
CASSYSMVGEQFF
>.|TRBV27|TRBJ2-1|.
TGTGCCAGCAGTTTTGGCTCCTACAATGAGCAGTTCTTC
CASSFGSYNEQFF
>.|TRBV7-9|TRBJ1-1|.
TGTGCCAGCAGCCAGGCATCCCAGGGATCATTGAACACTGAAGCTTTCTTT
CASSQASQGSLNTEAFF
>.|TRBV7-9|TRBJ2-1|once
TGTGCCAGCAAGAGGGTCACTGGCAATGAGCAGTTCTTC
CASKRVTGNEQFF
>.|TRBV28|TRBJ1-1|.
TGTGCCAGCGCAAACCGAGCAGGAATGAACACTGAAGCTTTCTTT
CASANRAGMNTEAFF
>.|TRBV5-8|TRBJ1-1|.
TGTGCCAGCAGCCTGGTCACTGAAGCTTTCTTT
CASSLVTEAFF